This T cell receptor (beta chain) was sequenced in a study of blood T cells in healthy people across ages. The second PCR ran about 6 to 12 cycles with a sample-barcoded 5' primer and J-beta primers. Using its own MiXCR run on the 5' RACE reads, TCRdb lists one record per CDR3 protein. The table has approximately 350,000 distinct CDR3 sequences, approximately 47% seen once. At least ten counts were recorded for this clonotype. Germline lookup yields CDR1 MNHEY and CDR2 SVGEGT. Trimming shortened V by 6 bases and J by 5 bases, and 17 bases separated the two germline ends. The CDR3 has 14 amino acids. The sequencing input was blood. The rearrangement uses TRBV6-2 or TRBV6-3 and TRBJ2-7; D perhaps matches TRBD1 (6 bases). The TCR was taken from a man aged 60-69 years in good health. CDR3 residues: CASRPDRTLDEQYF. The CDR3 DNA sequence: TGTGCCAGCAGACCCGACAGGACCCTAGACGAGCAGTACTTC.